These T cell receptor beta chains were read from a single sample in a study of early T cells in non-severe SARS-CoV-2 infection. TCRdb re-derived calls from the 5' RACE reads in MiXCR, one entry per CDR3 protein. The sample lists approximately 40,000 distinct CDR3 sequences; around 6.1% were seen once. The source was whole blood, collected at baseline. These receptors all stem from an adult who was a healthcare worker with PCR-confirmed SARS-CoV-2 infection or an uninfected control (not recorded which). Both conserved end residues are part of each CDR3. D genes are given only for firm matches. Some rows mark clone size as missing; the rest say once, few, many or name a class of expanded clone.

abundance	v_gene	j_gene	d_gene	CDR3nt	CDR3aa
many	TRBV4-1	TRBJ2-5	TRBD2	TGCGCCAGCAGCCAACTCCCGACTAGCGGGGGACAGACCCAGTACTTC	CASSQLPTSGGQTQYF
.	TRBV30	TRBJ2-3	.	TGTGCCTGGAGCCCCCCTACCATGGACGTGGCTACGCAGTATTTT	CAWSPPTMDVATQYF
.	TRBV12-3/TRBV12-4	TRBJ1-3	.	TGTGCCAGCAGTCAACCGGGACGAGGAAACACCATATATTTT	CASSQPGRGNTIYF
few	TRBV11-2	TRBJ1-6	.	TGTGCCAGCCGACAACTTTCTTCACCCCTCCACTTT	CASRQLSSPLHF
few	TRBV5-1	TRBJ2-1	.	TGCGCCAGCAGCCCGGCGACTAACAATGAGCAGTTCTTC	CASSPATNNEQFF
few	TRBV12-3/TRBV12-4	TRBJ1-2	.	TGTGCCAGCAGTTACGACACCTCCAACTATGGCTACACCTTC	CASSYDTSNYGYTF
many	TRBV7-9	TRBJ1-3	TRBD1	TGTGCCAGCAGCTTAGGGACCGCCGGGACAGGGGGTAACACCATATATTTT	CASSLGTAGTGGNTIYF
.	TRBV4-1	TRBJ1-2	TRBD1	TGCGCCAGCAGCCAACGGAGCTCAGACAGGGGGGTGGACTATGGCTACACCTTC	CASSQRSSDRGVDYGYTF
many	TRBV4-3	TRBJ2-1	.	TGCGCCAGCAGCCGCTCCGGGACACCATTTGGTGAGCAGTTCTTC	CASSRSGTPFGEQFF
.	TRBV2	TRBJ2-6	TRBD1	TGTGCCAGCAGAGCCGGGACAGGCCTCTCTGGGGCCAACGTCCTGACTTTC	CASRAGTGLSGANVLTF
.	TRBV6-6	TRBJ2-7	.	TGTGCCAGCAGTCGGGATTACCCCTACGAGCAGTACTTC	CASSRDYPYEQYF